This is a list of T cell receptor beta chains from one sample in a study of OX40 agonist ivuxolimab in advanced cancers. Generated by immunoSEQ multiplex PCR, the TCRdb table keeps only in-frame clones and is missing some. The profile covers roughly 99,000 clones, with approximately 90% appearing a single time and approximately 1.3% taken by the ten largest. Source: CD4+ or CD8+ T cells sorted from blood, taken in a trial of the OX40 agonist ivuxolimab. These receptors were taken from an adult with an advanced solid tumor such as melanoma, head and neck, liver or kidney cancer. Each CDR3 is given with its conserved first and last residue. D genes are given only for firm matches. Clone size is given for some rows only: seen once, a few or many times, or a class if the clone is expanded.

V	J	D	size	DNA	CDR3
TRBV28	TRBJ1-2	NA	NA	TGTGCCAGCAGTTTCGCCCCGCCGTCCGATGGCTACACCTTC	CASSFAPPSDGYTF
TRBV27	TRBJ1-6	NA	NA	TGTGCCAGCAGTCCTCTTGGGTCGGCCCTCCACTTT	CASSPLGSALHF
TRBV7-2	TRBJ2-7	NA	NA	TGTGCCAGCAGCCTATCGTGGACAGTCTACGAGCAGTACTTC	CASSLSWTVYEQYF
TRBV18	TRBJ2-1	NA	NA	TGTGCCAGCTCACAGCGGGTAGACAATGAGCAGTTCTTC	CASSQRVDNEQFF
TRBV18	TRBJ2-1	TRBD2	once	TGTGCCAGCTCACCTACTAGCGGGGGGCAATATGAGCAGTTCTTC	CASSPTSGGQYEQFF
TRBV2	TRBJ1-5	NA	NA	TGTGCCAGCAGTGAGAGAGAAGGGAGGACCCAGCATTTT	CASSEREGRTQHF
TRBV7-2	TRBJ2-2	NA	NA	TGTGCCAGCCGTCCGGGTGGCCCCGGGGAGCTGTTTTTT	CASRPGGPGELFF
TRBV28	TRBJ1-1	NA	NA	TGTGCCAGCAGTCTCGTGTGGGCTGGCACTGAAGCTTTCTTT	CASSLVWAGTEAFF
TRBV20-1	TRBJ2-1	NA	once	TGCAGTGCTAACAGGGACGATGAGCAGTTCTTC	CSANRDDEQFF
TRBV4-1	TRBJ2-5	TRBD2	NA	TGCGCCAGCAGCCTAGCGGGAGGGCAAGAGACCCAGTACTTC	CASSLAGGQETQYF
TRBV5-1	TRBJ1-1	NA	once	TGCGCCAGCAGCTTGTCATGGGGATCGGCCACTGAAGCTTTCTTT	CASSLSWGSATEAFF
TRBV12-5	TRBJ1-2	TRBD1	NA	TGTGCTAGTGGACCACGACTACCGGGACAGGGTGGTGGCTACACCTTC	CASGPRLPGQGGGYTF
TRBV11-3	TRBJ2-1	NA	NA	TGTGCCAGCAGCTCGGGAGCCGCCTACAATGAGCAGTTCTTC	CASSSGAAYNEQFF
TRBV9	TRBJ1-5	NA	NA	TGTGCCAGCAGCGTAGGCATCCTGGGCAATCAGCCCCAGCATTTT	CASSVGILGNQPQHF
TRBV28	TRBJ2-5	NA	NA	TGTGCCAGCATCTTCAGGAGGGGTGGGGAGACCCAGTACTTC	CASIFRRGGETQYF
TRBV5-1	TRBJ1-5	NA	once	TGCGCCAGCAGGGACGGGGGGAGCAATCAGCCCCAGCATTTT	CASRDGGSNQPQHF
TRBV6-5	TRBJ1-3	NA	NA	TGTGCCAGCAGTTACCGGCAGGGAGGAAACACCATATATTTT	CASSYRQGGNTIYF
TRBV28	TRBJ1-3	NA	NA	TGTGCCAGCAGTTTAGGCGGCCGGGGATCTGGAAACACCATATATTTT	CASSLGGRGSGNTIYF
TRBV5-1	TRBJ2-5	NA	NA	TGCGCCAGCATTGCCGGGGGCGGAGAGACCCAGTACTTC	CASIAGGGETQYF
TRBV6-6	TRBJ2-7	NA	NA	TGTGCCAGCAGTTACGGAGCCTACTACGAGCAGTACTTC	CASSYGAYYEQYF
TRBV7-8	TRBJ2-7	TRBD2	NA	TGTGCCAGCAGCAAGATAGCGGGAGTGACCTACGGGCAGTACTTC	CASSKIAGVTYGQYF
TRBV28	TRBJ1-1	TRBD1	NA	TGTGCCAGCAGGCTAGTAGGACAGGGCAACACTGAAGCTTTCTTT	CASRLVGQGNTEAFF
TRBV11-3	TRBJ2-3	TRBD2	NA	TGTGCCAGCAGCCCGAGGACTAGTCCAGATACGCAGTATTTT	CASSPRTSPDTQYF
TRBV9	TRBJ2-3	TRBD1	NA	TGTGCCAGCAGCTCCCGAGCACAGGGGGGCACAGATACGCAGTATTTT	CASSSRAQGGTDTQYF
TRBV2	TRBJ2-7	NA	NA	TGTGCCAGCATGGGTGACCTTGGCGAGCAGTACTTC	CASMGDLGEQYF
TRBV29-1	TRBJ2-1	TRBD2	NA	TGCAGCGTTGAAGAGTGGACTAGCGGGAGTGGGAATGAGCAGTTCTTC	CSVEEWTSGSGNEQFF
TRBV27	TRBJ2-7	NA	NA	TGTGCCAGCAGCCGGTCCTCCGGGAGTTCCCCCTACGAGCAGTACTTC	CASSRSSGSSPYEQYF
TRBV5-1	TRBJ2-5	NA	NA	TGCGCCAGCAGCTTGGGCTCTGCGGCGACACGAGAGACCCAGTACTTC	CASSLGSAATRETQYF
TRBV11-3	TRBJ2-2	NA	NA	TGTGCCAGCAGCTCCGTGGGGAGGGGGACCGGGGAGCTGTTTTTT	CASSSVGRGTGELFF
TRBV5-1	TRBJ1-5	TRBD1	NA	TGCGCCAGCAGCTGGACAGGGGGCCGTTGGCCCCAGCATTTT	CASSWTGGRWPQHF
TRBV12-5	TRBJ1-6	NA	NA	TGTGCTAGTGGTTTGGACGGGTCACCCCTCCACTTT	CASGLDGSPLHF
TRBV5-6	TRBJ2-5	NA	NA	TGTGCCAGCAGCTTGGCTGGGGAGTGGGAGACCCAGTACTTC	CASSLAGEWETQYF
TRBV11-2	TRBJ2-5	NA	NA	TGTGCCAGCAGCTCATCACTAGCTCGGGGGGAGACCCAGTACTTC	CASSSSLARGETQYF
TRBV29-1	TRBJ2-5	TRBD1	NA	TGCAGCGGCGTACAGGGGGCAGCCTCCCAAGAGACCCAGTACTTC	CSGVQGAASQETQYF
TRBV19	TRBJ2-7	NA	NA	TGTGCCAGTAGTATAGTAGGGGGCTACGAGCAGTACTTC	CASSIVGGYEQYF
TRBV4-2	TRBJ2-5	NA	NA	TGTGCCAGCAGCCAAGGTGCGAGTCGGGTAGAGACCCAGTACTTC	CASSQGASRVETQYF
TRBV6-1	TRBJ1-2	NA	NA	TGTGCCAGCAGTGAATATGGGGCCTATGGCTACACCTTC	CASSEYGAYGYTF
TRBV10-3	TRBJ1-5	NA	NA	TGTGCCATCAGTGAGTCTGGGGCAGTCAATCAGCCCCAGCATTTT	CAISESGAVNQPQHF
TRBV5-4	TRBJ1-2	TRBD1	NA	TGTGCCAGCAGCTTGGGGGGACAGGGAAACTATGGCTACACCTTC	CASSLGGQGNYGYTF
TRBV4-1	TRBJ1-1	TRBD1	NA	TGCGCCAGCAGCCAAGATCCAGGGGGGGGTGAAGCTTTCTTT	CASSQDPGGGEAFF
TRBV30	TRBJ1-2	NA	NA	TGTGCCTGGAGTGCAGAGAACTATGGCTACACCTTC	CAWSAENYGYTF
TRBV7-2	TRBJ2-7	NA	NA	TGTGCCAGCAGCCGGTCCTGGGGACCTAATTACGAGCAGTACTTC	CASSRSWGPNYEQYF
TRBV18	TRBJ1-5	NA	NA	TGTGCCAGCTCCGCACAGGGACGGGCGGGTCAGCCCCAGCATTTT	CASSAQGRAGQPQHF
TRBV10-3	TRBJ2-7	TRBD1	NA	TGTGCCATCAGCGAAACCGTTGCCGGGACAGGGGTTAGCGAGCAGTACTTC	CAISETVAGTGVSEQYF
TRBV2	TRBJ1-5	NA	NA	TGTGCCTCCTGGGGGGGGATGGGCCAGCCCCAGCATTTT	CASWGGMGQPQHF
TRBV23-1	TRBJ1-4	TRBD1	once	TGCGCCAGCAGTCACGAACAGGGGCGTGAAAAACTGTTTTTT	CASSHEQGREKLFF
TRBV7-3	TRBJ2-3	NA	few	TGTGCCAGCAGCTTAAGCAGGGCTAGCACAGATACGCAGTATTTT	CASSLSRASTDTQYF
TRBV29-1	TRBJ1-1	NA	NA	TGCAGCGTTGTGGGAGGCACTGAAGCTTTCTTT	CSVVGGTEAFF
TRBV4-3	TRBJ1-4	NA	NA	TGCGCCAGCAGCCAAGAGCGGGGCGCGGAAAAACTGTTTTTT	CASSQERGAEKLFF
TRBV6-1	TRBJ1-5	NA	NA	TGTGCCAGCAGTGAAGGCCTCGACAGGAATCAGCCCCAGCATTTT	CASSEGLDRNQPQHF
TRBV9	TRBJ1-1	TRBD1	NA	TGTGCCAGCAGCAAATCTGAGGTGGACAGGGGCGGCGATGAAGCTTTCTTT	CASSKSEVDRGGDEAFF
TRBV2	TRBJ1-4	TRBD1	NA	TGTGCCAGCAGTAACCGGGACAGGGTAAAGTCGAATGAAAAACTGTTTTTT	CASSNRDRVKSNEKLFF
TRBV20-1	TRBJ2-1	NA	NA	TGCAGTGCTGGACCTTACAATGAGCAGTTCTTC	CSAGPYNEQFF